This entry features one TCR beta chain sequence. The sample originates from a study of blood T cell repertoires in COVID-19. Data came from immunoSEQ multiplex PCR; TCRdb stores just in-frame clones and leaves some out. This table has about 54,000 clones, approximately 91% appearing once. Per germline, CDR1 MNHEY and CDR2 SVGAGI. V lost 0 bases, J lost 4 bases, and 12 bases lay in between. This CDR3 comprises 15 residues. The rearrangement joins TRBV6-5 to TRBJ1-1; TRBD1 is a possible D gene (5 bases). The TCR originated in a woman aged 55-70 years with active or convalescent COVID-19. Sample: peripheral blood. The CDR3 sequence: CASSYSFRGGTEAFF. CDR3 sequence (DNA): TGTGCCAGCAGTTACTCGTTTCGGGGGGGCACTGAAGCTTTCTTT.